This section outlines one T cell receptor beta chain sequence together with its context. The repertoire was sequenced with immunoSEQ multiplex PCR; TCRdb's copy has only in-frame clones and lacks some. The table includes some 120,000 clones, approximately 93% detected once. Trimming removed 0 bases at V and 1 base at J, with 18 bases between. CDR3 length equals 18 residues. The germline gives CDR1 MNHEY, CDR2 SVGEGT. These data come from a study of control samples from healthy donors and cancer patients. V is TRBV6-2 or TRBV6-3 and J is TRBJ2-5; perhaps TRBD1 as D (5 bases). The material sequenced was blood. This receptor was taken from a woman aged 18-29 years in good health. Written as DNA, the CDR3 is TGTGCCAGCAGTTACTCGGGGCACGCCCCCGCGTCCCAAGAGACCCAGTACTTC. Translation: CASSYSGHAPASQETQYF.